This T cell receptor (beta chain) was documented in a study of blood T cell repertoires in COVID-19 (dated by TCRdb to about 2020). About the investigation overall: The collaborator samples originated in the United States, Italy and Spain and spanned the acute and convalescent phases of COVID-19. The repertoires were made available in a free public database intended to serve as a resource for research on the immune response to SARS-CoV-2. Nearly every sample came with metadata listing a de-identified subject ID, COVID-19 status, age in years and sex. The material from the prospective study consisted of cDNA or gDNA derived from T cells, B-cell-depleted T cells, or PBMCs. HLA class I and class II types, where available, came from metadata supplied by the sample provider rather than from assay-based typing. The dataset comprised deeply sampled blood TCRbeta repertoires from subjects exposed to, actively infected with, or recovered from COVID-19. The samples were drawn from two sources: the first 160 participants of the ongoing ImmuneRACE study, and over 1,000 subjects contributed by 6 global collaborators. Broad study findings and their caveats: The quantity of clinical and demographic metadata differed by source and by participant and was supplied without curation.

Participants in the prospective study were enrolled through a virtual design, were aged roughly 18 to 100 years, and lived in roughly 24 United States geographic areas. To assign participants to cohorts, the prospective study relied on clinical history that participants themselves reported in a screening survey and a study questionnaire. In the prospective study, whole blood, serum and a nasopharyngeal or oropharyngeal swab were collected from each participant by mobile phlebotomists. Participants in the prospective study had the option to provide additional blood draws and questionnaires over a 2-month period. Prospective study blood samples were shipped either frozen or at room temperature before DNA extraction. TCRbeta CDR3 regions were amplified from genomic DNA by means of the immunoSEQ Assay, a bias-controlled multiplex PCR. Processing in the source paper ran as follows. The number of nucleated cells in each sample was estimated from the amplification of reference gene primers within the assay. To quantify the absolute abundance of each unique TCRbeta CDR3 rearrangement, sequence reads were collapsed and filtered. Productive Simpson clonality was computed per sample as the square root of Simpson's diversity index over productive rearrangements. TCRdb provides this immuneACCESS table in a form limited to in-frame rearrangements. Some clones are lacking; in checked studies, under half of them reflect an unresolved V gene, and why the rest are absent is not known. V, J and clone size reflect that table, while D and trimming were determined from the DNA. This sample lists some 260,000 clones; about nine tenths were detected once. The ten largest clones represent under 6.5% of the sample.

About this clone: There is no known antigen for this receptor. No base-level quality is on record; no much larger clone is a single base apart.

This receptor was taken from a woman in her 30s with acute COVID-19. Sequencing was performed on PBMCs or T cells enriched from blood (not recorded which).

The base sequence is TGTGCCACCAGTGATCGAGCGGGACCTGGCACAGATACGCAGTATTTT. Translation gives CATSDRAGPGTDTQYF. The chain employs TRBV24-1 and TRBJ2-3, and 7 junctional nucleotides match TRBD2. V is trimmed back by 3 bases and J by 1 base, and the junction contains 6 bases that no gene match accounts for. Taken from the germline V gene, the CDR1 and CDR2 loops are KGHDR and SFDVKD. Including cysteine and phenylalanine, the CDR3 has 16 amino acids. Solely the CDR3 DNA is kept, with 48 bases framed from the first base.